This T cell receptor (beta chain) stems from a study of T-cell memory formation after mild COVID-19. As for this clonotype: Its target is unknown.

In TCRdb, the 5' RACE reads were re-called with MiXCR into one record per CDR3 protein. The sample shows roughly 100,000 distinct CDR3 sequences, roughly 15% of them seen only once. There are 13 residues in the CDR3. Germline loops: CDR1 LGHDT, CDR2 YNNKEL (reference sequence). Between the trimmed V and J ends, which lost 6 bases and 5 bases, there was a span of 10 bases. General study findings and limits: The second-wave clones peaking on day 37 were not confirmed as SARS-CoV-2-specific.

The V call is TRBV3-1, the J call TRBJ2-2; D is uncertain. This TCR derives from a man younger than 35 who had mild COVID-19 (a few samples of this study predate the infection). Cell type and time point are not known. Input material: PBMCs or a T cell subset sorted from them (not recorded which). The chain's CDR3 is CASRETLTGELFF. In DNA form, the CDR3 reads TGTGCCAGCAGAGAGACCCTTACCGGGGAGCTGTTTTTT. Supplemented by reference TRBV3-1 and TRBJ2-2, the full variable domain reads DTAVSQTPKYLVTQMGNDKSIKCEQNLGHDTMYWYKQDSKKFLKIMFSYNNKELIINETVPNRFSPKSPDKAHLNLHINSLELGDSAVYFCASRETLTGELFFGEGSRLTVL.